This T cell receptor (beta chain) was captured by sequencing in a study of T cell clusters in autoimmune cytopenias. Multiplex touch-down PCR amplified TRB using TRB-A and TRB-B pools in one tube. TCRdb re-called the multiplex PCR reads; one entry per CDR3 protein, DNA not given. In all, the sample yields around 9,700 distinct CDR3 sequences. The CDR3 contains 14 residues. Germline assignment: CDR1 SGHDN and CDR2 FVKESK. Roughly 38,000 genome equivalents of blood DNA were amplified for TRB. This sample also belongs to another study, concerning T cell repertoires in aging, cancer and after chemotherapy.

Sequencing used peripheral blood. This TCR derives from a human donor in good health. This rearrangement joins TRBV14 to TRBJ1-2; lacking DNA, the TRBD1 call made by TCRdb goes unchecked. CDR3 region: CASSRTGTVYGYTF.